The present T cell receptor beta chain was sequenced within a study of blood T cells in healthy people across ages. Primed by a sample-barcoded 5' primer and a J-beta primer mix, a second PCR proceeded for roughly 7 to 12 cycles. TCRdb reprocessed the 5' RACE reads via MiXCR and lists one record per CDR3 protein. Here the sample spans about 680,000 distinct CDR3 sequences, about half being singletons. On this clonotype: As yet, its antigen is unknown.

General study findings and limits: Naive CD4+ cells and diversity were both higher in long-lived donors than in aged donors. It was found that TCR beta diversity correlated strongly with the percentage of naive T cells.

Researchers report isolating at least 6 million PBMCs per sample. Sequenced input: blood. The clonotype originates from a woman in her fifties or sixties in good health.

CDR3 bases: TGTGCCAGCAGTCCAAAACTGGGTAATGAGCAGTTCTTC. It is translated as CASSPKLGNEQFF. This chain connects TRBV12-3 or TRBV12-4 to TRBJ2-1; no clear D. CDR3 size: 13 residues. Between the trimmed V and J ends, which lost 5 bases and 7 bases, there was a span of 12 bases.